The 14 T cell receptor beta chains listed next were all sequenced from one sample in a study of shared clonotypes between healthy human individuals. Some clones are missing from TCRdb's copy, which holds only in-frame ones; the method was immunoSEQ multiplex PCR. The data hold under 1,100,000 clones, with around 82% observed a single time. What was sequenced was memory CD4+ T cells from PBMCs. Indicated subset: CD45RA-negative fraction. Receptors originate from a young man in good health. Some clones in this sample may be carry-over from other donors' samples.

This chain uses TRBV6-6 with TRBJ2-4; D is perhaps TRBD1 (6 bases). From germline, CDR1 is MNHNY and CDR2 SVGAGI (reference sequence). The CDR3 spans 16 residues. Deletions cut 0 bases from V and 2 bases from J, with 11 bases between. CDR3 bases: TGTGCCAGCAGTTACTCGAGTGGGGGCACCAAAAACATTCAGTACTTC. Translating it yields CASSYSSGGTKNIQYF.

CDR3 amino acids: CASSSSGTAAYEQYF. CDR3 bases: TGTGCCAGCAGTTCGTCCGGGACAGCAGCCTACGAGCAGTACTTC. This sequence joins TRBV28 and TRBJ2-7; 7 nucleotides line up with TRBD1. There are 15 residues in the CDR3. CDR1 and CDR2 from the germline V gene are MDHEN and SYDVKM. V shed 4 bases and J 2 bases; nucleotides not matched to a gene: 8.

The chain links TRBV29-1 to TRBJ1-1, with D possibly TRBD1 on 6 matching bases. V shed 8 bases and J shed 4 bases, with 14 bases lying between them. The CDR3 totals 12 residues. The germline CDR1 and CDR2 sequences are SQVTM and ANQGSEA. Here the CDR3 reads CSTGWGATEAFF. The DNA for the CDR3 is TGCAGCACAGGGTGGGGGGCCACTGAAGCTTTCTTT.

This rearrangement joins TRBV4-2 to TRBJ2-2; no definite D call. Trimming cost V 0 bases and J 8 bases, with 10 bases left between them. Germline lookup yields CDR1 LGHNA and CDR2 YNFKEQ. The CDR3 is made up of 14 amino acids. CDR3 coding DNA: TGTGCCAGCAGCCAAGATACCAAGCCGGGGGAGCTGTTTTTT. The encoded protein is CASSQDTKPGELFF.

This clone was seen a handful of times. The V and J genes are TRBV2 and TRBJ1-1; 8 bases line up with TRBD1. The CDR3 extends over 13 amino acids. Looked up from germline, CDR1 is SNHLY and CDR2 is FYNNEI. The V and J ends lost 4 bases and 3 bases, in that order; junction bases with no gene match: 1. This CDR3 is CASSGTGHTEAFF. In nucleotides, the CDR3 is TGTGCCAGCAGTGGGACAGGGCACACTGAAGCTTTCTTT.

This clone was counted at least ten times. The same CDR3 arises from other DNA sequences in this sample as well. This chain uses TRBV5-1 with TRBJ2-1; D is unresolved. This CDR3 contains 11 residues. Germline CDR1 reads SGHRS; CDR2 reads YFSETQ. Trimming removed 4 bases from V and 4 bases from J, with 3 bases in between. The CDR3: CASSEYNEQFF. The CDR3 DNA reads TGCGCCAGCAGCGAGTACAATGAGCAGTTCTTC.

The chain couples TRBV4-1 to TRBJ1-5; 7 bases fit TRBD1. Germline V gives CDR1 MGHRA, CDR2 YSYEKL. This CDR3 has 17 amino acids. V trimming: 0 bases; J trimming: 0 bases; junction bases outside the gene matches: 5. This CDR3 reads CASSQDRGQLSNQPQHF. CDR3 bases: TGCGCCAGCAGCCAAGATCGGGGACAGCTTAGCAATCAGCCCCAGCATTTT.

This chain joins TRBV28 and TRBJ1-1; D remains ambiguous. The germline CDR1 and CDR2 sequences are MDHEN and SYDVKM. Trimming removed 5 bases from V and 0 bases from J, with 7 bases in between. The CDR3 loop spans 13 amino acids. The CDR3 loop reads CASSRWMNTEAFF. CDR3 bases: TGTGCCAGCAGTCGTTGGATGAACACTGAAGCTTTCTTT.

The genes are TRBV11-3 and TRBJ1-1; possible D gene TRBD1, 6 bases. CDR1 and CDR2 from the germline V gene are SGHNT and YENEEA. This CDR3 is 14 amino acids long. Trimming shortened V by 4 bases and J by 8 bases, and 17 bases separated the two germline ends. CDR3 sequence: CASSSRGTGTEAFF. DNA for the CDR3: TGTGCCAGCAGCTCGAGGGGCACAGGGACCGAAGCTTTCTTT.

The rearrangement links TRBV7-8 to TRBJ2-5; D is uncertain. Germline V gene data show CDR1 as SGHVS and CDR2 as FQNEAQ. The length of the CDR3 is 15 residues. V was shortened by 5 bases and J by 2 bases, with 15 bases between the two germline ends. The CDR3 reads CASSPAVIGQETQYF. The DNA of the CDR3 is TGTGCCAGCAGCCCCGCTGTCATCGGTCAAGAGACCCAGTACTTC. Combining the CDR3 with reference TRBV7-8 and TRBJ2-5 gives the whole variable domain GAGVSQSPRYKVAKRGQDVALRCDPISGHVSLFWYQQALGQGPEFLTYFQNEAQLDKSGLPSDRFFAERPEGSVSTLKIQRTQQEDSAVYLCASSPAVIGQETQYFGPGTRLLVL.

CDR3 in DNA: TGTGCCAGCAGTTCAAGGGTGAACACTGAAGCTTTCTTT. Its protein product is CASSSRVNTEAFF. The chain carries TRBV6-6 and TRBJ1-1; D is unresolved. Germline values: CDR1 MNHNY, CDR2 SVGAGI (reference sequence). The V end lost 4 bases, the J end lost 0 bases, and 6 bases lay between the germline ends. CDR3 length equals 13 residues.

The chain couples TRBV11-3 to TRBJ2-4; D may be TRBD1 or TRBD2 (6 bases each). V was clipped by 1 base and J by 11 bases, with 15 bases between them. The CDR3 runs to 14 residues. Germline V lookup: CDR1 SGHNT, CDR2 YENEEA. CDR3 DNA sequence: TGTGCCAGCAGCTTAGGGGGGGCCCCCTCCGTTCAGTACTTC. It encodes CASSLGGAPSVQYF.

The table lists this clone with a few counts. The chain links TRBV4-2 to TRBJ1-4; TRBD1 matches 10 bases. With V trimmed by 1 base and J by 7 bases, 3 bases remained unmatched. Germline CDR1 reads LGHNA; CDR2 reads YNFKEQ. The CDR3 contains 15 residues. CDR3 protein: CASSQGTGGFEKLFF. DNA for the CDR3: TGTGCCAGCAGCCAAGGGACAGGGGGTTTTGAAAAACTGTTTTTT.

J is TRBJ2-7 and V is TRBV7-9; D is unresolved. The CDR3 runs 13 residues. The ends were cut back, 0 bases at V and 6 bases at J, with 9 bases in the middle. The germline CDR1 and CDR2 sequences are SEHNR and FQNEAQ (reference sequence). This CDR3 is CASSLARHLEQYF. In nucleotides, the CDR3 is TGTGCCAGCAGCTTAGCGAGGCATCTCGAGCAGTACTTC.